These T cell receptor beta chains were read from a single sample in a study of blood T cell repertoires in COVID-19. Sequenced by immunoSEQ multiplex PCR; TCRdb stores in-frame clones only, minus some. The top ten clones hold less than 2% of a sample with about 410,000 clones, about nine tenths of them seen once. Sequenced: PBMCs or T cells enriched from blood (not recorded which). These receptors were taken from a woman under 40 who had recovered from COVID-19. CDR3s include the opening cysteine and the closing phenylalanine or tryptophan. Each record gives: V gene, CDR3 protein.

TRBV19	CASSTLTGLGMNEQFF
TRBV18	CASSPSGLNSPLHF
TRBV3-1/TRBV3-2	CASSQVRGSYGYTF
TRBV27	CASSLTRMNTEAFF
TRBV16	CASSRTRGRETQYF
TRBV5-8	CASSLWASVKTQPQHF
TRBV19	CASKHLAGESGEQFF
TRBV19	CASSILGAYTGELFF
TRBV5-1	CASRESTAGNSPLHF
TRBV7-8	CASSLSPGGTMETQYF
TRBV6-4	CASSPGLAGGANTGELFF
TRBV3-1/TRBV3-2	CASSQLSGTGGSGAKNIQYF
TRBV7-2	CASSLSQLAFF
TRBV6-5	CASSYSHRGRQPQHF
TRBV19	CASSIVVQGGTEAFF
TRBV28	CASSAPSGSGHEQYF
TRBV6-2/TRBV6-3	CASSYVAGGPDTQYF
TRBV3-1/TRBV3-2	CASSRGLAYEQYF
TRBV7-9	CASSPPPQGGDSPLHF
TRBV5-4	CASSFSGTLPYEQYF
TRBV4-1	CASSHPKGGNRQNEQYF
TRBV14	CASSQGRLRAQGETQYF
TRBV6-5	CASSTSGSARETQYF
TRBV29-1	CSVEDRGRVTEAFF
TRBV5-1	CASSLVPRDNEKLFF
TRBV30	CAWRVQGPRSPLHF
TRBV11-2	CASSLGGERSETQYF
TRBV4-3	CASSQDLSGGLPPGNTIYF
TRBV7-8	CASSSDSGYSGNTIYF
TRBV5-1	CASSRQGSSYEQYF
TRBV2	CASPGDPAPEAFF
TRBV9	CASSAGHEIPYEQYF
TRBV10-3	CATRGQGARSTEAFF
TRBV28	CASKEAGGDSNQPQHF
TRBV7-6	CASSLAPGSNQPQHF
TRBV4-2	CASSARGMNTEAFF
TRBV4-2	CASSQDWTGKGQPQHF
TRBV7-2	CASSPAGTGGFYEQYF
TRBV24-1	CATSPARGGNYGYTF
TRBV18	CASSPPLGDQHNEKLFF
TRBV19	CASSTGYTDTQYF
TRBV5-1	CASSLGQRNQPQHF
TRBV29-1	CSLVGDTGELFF
TRBV12-5	CASGLNRGETQYF
TRBV18	CASSTTGARTEAFF
TRBV24-1	CATGALAGGEQYF